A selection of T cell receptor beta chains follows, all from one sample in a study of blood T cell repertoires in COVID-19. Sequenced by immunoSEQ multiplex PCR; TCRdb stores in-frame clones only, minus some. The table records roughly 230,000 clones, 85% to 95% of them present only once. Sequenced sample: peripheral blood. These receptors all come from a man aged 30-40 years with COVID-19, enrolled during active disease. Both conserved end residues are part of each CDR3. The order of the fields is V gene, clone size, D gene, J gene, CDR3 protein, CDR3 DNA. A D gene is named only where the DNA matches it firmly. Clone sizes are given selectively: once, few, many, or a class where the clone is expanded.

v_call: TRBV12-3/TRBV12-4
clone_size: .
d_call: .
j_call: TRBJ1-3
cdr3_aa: CALQSSGNTIYF
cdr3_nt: TGTGCCCTACAGAGCTCTGGAAACACCATATATTTT

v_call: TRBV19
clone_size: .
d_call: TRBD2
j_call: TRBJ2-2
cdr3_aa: CASSILPQGKRGPNTGELFF
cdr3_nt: TGTGCCAGTAGTATACTACCCCAGGGGAAGCGGGGGCCGAACACCGGGGAGCTGTTTTTT

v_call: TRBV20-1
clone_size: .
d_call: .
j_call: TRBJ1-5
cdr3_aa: CSASGGGSVGNQPQHF
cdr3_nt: TGCAGTGCTAGTGGGGGAGGGAGTGTGGGAAATCAGCCCCAGCATTTT

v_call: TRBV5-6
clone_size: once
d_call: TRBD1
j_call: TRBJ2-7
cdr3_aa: CASSPDRATEQYF
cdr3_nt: TGTGCCAGCAGCCCGGACAGGGCAACCGAGCAGTACTTC

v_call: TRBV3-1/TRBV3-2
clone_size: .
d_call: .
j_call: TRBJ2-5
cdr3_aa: CASGGGSQETQYF
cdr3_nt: TGTGCCAGCGGAGGGGGCTCGCAGGAGACCCAGTACTTC

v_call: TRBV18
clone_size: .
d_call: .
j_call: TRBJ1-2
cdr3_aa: CASSQQGLGAHGYTF
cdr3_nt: TGTGCCAGCTCCCAACAGGGATTAGGGGCGCATGGCTACACCTTC

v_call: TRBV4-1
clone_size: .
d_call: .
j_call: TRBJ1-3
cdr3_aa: CASSPTYSYSSFISGNTIYF
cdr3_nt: TGCGCCAGCAGCCCAACGTATTCCTACAGCTCCTTTATCTCTGGAAACACCATATATTTT

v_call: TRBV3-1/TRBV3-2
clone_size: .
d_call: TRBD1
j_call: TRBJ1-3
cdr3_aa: CASSQVQGAGNTIYF
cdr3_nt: TGTGCCAGCAGCCAAGTACAGGGGGCTGGAAACACCATATATTTT

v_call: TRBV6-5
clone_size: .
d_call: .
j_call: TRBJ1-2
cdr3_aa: CASSQDSYYGYTF
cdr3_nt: TGTGCCAGCAGTCAGGACAGCTACTATGGCTACACCTTC

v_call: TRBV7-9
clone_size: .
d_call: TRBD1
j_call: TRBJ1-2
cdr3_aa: CASSLTLGQVYGYTF
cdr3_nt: TGTGCCAGCAGCCTAACTCTCGGACAGGTCTATGGCTACACCTTC

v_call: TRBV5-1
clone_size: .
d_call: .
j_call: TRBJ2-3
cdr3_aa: CASSFVSILTDTQYF
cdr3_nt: TGCGCCAGCAGCTTCGTGAGTATCCTCACAGATACGCAGTATTTT

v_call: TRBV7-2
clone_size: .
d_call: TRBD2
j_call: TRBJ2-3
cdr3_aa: CASSPSMSGADTQYF
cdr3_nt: TGTGCCAGCAGCCCAAGCATGAGCGGGGCAGATACGCAGTATTTT

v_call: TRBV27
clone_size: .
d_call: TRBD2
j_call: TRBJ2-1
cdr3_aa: CASSLRAGDWYYNEQFF
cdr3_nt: TGTGCCAGCAGCCTGAGGGCGGGGGATTGGTACTACAATGAGCAGTTCTTC

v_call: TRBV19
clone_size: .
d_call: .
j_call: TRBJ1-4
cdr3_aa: CASSMGRGREKLFF
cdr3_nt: TGTGCCAGTAGTATGGGCAGGGGTCGGGAAAAACTGTTTTTT

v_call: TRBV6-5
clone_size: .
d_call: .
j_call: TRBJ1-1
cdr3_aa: CASHDEGVLTEAFF
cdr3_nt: TGTGCCAGCCACGACGAAGGGGTTCTCACTGAAGCTTTCTTT

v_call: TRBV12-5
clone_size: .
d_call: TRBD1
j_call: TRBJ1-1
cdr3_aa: CASGIPTGGYTEAFF
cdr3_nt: TGTGCTAGTGGTATTCCGACAGGGGGCTATACTGAAGCTTTCTTT

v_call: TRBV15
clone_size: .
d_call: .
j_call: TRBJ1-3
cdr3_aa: CATSRQFSGNTIYF
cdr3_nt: TGTGCCACCAGCAGACAGTTCTCTGGAAACACCATATATTTT

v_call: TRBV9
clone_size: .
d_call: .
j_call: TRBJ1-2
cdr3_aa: CASSKRGGNYGYTF
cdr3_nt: TGTGCCAGCAGCAAAAGGGGAGGGAACTATGGCTACACCTTC

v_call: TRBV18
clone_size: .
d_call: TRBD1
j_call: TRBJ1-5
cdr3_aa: CASSGQDSSNQPQHF
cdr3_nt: TGTGCCAGCTCTGGACAGGACAGTTCGAATCAGCCCCAGCATTTT

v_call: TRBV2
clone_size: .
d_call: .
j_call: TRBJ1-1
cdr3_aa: CASRMAANTEAFF
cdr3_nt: TGTGCCAGCAGAATGGCTGCTAACACTGAAGCTTTCTTT

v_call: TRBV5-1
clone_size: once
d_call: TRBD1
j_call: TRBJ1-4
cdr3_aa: CASSWGTGGFGTNEKLFF
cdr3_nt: TGCGCCAGCAGCTGGGGGACAGGGGGCTTTGGAACTAATGAAAAACTGTTTTTT

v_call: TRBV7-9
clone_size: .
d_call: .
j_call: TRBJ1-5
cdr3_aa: CASSPTTVTSNQPQHF
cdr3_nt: TGTGCCAGCAGCCCAACTACCGTGACTAGCAATCAGCCCCAGCATTTT

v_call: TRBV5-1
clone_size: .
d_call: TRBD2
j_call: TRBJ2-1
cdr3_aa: CASRLAGSSYNEQFF
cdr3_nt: TGCGCCAGCAGACTAGCGGGGAGCTCCTACAATGAGCAGTTCTTC

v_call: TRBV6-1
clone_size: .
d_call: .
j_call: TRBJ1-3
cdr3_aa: CASSEVTGNTIYF
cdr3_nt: TGTGCCAGCAGTGAAGTTACAGGGAACACCATATATTTT

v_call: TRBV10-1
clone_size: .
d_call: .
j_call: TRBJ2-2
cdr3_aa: CASSESGREIFGELFF
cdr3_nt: TGCGCCAGCAGTGAGTCCGGCAGGGAAATTTTCGGGGAGCTGTTTTTT